This TCR beta chain comes out of a study of blood T cells in healthy people across ages. Notes on the study in general: The donors' CMV status was not determined, possibly confounding changes in expanded clonotypes. Older individuals had lower TCR beta diversity per million T cells (the decline was roughly linear).

CDR1 is SQVTM, CDR2 ANQGSEA, per germline. There are 13 residues in the CDR3. Drawn from each donor were approximately 10 milliliters of peripheral blood. A remark on this clonotype: No antigen is known for it. Germline and junction disagree at one end, which may indicate a read error.

For the second PCR, which ran for about 7 to 11 cycles, a sample-barcoded 5' primer and a J-beta primer mix were used. TCRdb independently ran MiXCR on the 5' RACE reads; one entry per CDR3 protein. The table shows under 2 million distinct CDR3 sequences, with roughly a third occurring only once. This sequence joins TRBV29-1 and TRBJ1-4; possible D gene TRBD1, 5 bases. The receptor was isolated from a woman aged 30 to 39 in good health. Sequencing was performed on blood. CDR3 nucleotide sequence: TGCAGCGTCTCCCCGGGGACGGGGGAAAAACGGTTTTTT. As protein: CSVSPGTGEKRFF.